This T cell receptor (beta chain) was found in a study of a mutant IDH1 vaccine in newly diagnosed glioma (dated by TCRdb to 2020 to 2023). The study in broad terms: The roughly 30 treated patients were roughly 62% male and about 38% female, with a mean age of about 43 years. Before enrollment, most patients had been given radiochemotherapy with temozolomide as standard therapy, while the rest had received either radiotherapy alone or temozolomide alone. Peripheral blood samples were drawn at six visits, namely V03 (baseline), V05, V07, V10, V12 and V13. Longitudinal TCRB deep sequencing was performed for some 25 treated patients wherever samples were available for exploratory analyses.

This specimen's time point label, interpreted: baseline, week 1 (first vaccination visit). Sample treatment or condition, as interpreted from the label and publication: pre-vaccination baseline after standard-of-care therapy. Newly diagnosed WHO grade 3 or 4 IDH1-mutant astrocytomas showing loss of nuclear ATRX were present in the donors. The samples were drawn from NOA16, a multicentre, single-arm, open-label phase I trial in Germany that tested a mutant IDH1 peptide vaccine in humans for the first time. For immunogenicity testing, the blood drawn at visit V03 was used as the baseline sample. Genomic DNA for TCRB sequencing was extracted from EDTA blood using the DNeasy Blood and Tissue Kit. The library came from the immunoSEQ multiplex PCR assay. Rearranged TCR beta chain sequences were amplified with the hsTCRB Kit following the manufacturer's protocol. Sequencing of TCRB libraries was carried out on an Illumina MiSeq. As for the original processing: Demultiplexing, trimming and gene mapping were performed with the kit vendor's proprietary platform. TCRdb holds this immuneACCESS table with in-frame rearrangements only. Some clones are missing; in checked studies, unresolved V genes explain under half, and the rest has no known cause. Clonal size and the V and J genes are those of that table, whereas D and trimming came from the DNA. The sample table shows 35,000 to 40,000 clones, and around four fifths are seen once. Clones ranked in the top ten supply approximately 9% of the sample.

Worth noting for this clone: Its antigen remains undetermined. Base quality data are lacking; no much larger clone is found one base away.

Summary of the overall study and its limitations: PBMC samples for TCRB deep sequencing were selected based on availability. No apparent relationship was observed between pseudoprogression and alterations in the top peripheral T cell clonotypes detected by TCRB sequencing. The authors noted that analyses of patient blood samples could not be reproduced because of sample limitations. Immune responses induced by the vaccine were seen in approximately 93% of patients across multiple MHC alleles.

The TCR sequence derives from a man in his forties with glioma. Some clones in this sample may be carry-over from other donors' samples. The starting material was PBMCs, obtained from a glioma patient treated with radiotherapy, temozolomide or both.

The nucleotide sequence reads TGCGCCAGCAGCTTGGATGTTGGGGCCAACGTCCTGACTTTC. The resulting protein is CASSLDVGANVLTF. The V and J segments used are TRBV5-1 and TRBJ2-6; there is no confident call for the D gene. Including cysteine and phenylalanine, the CDR3 has 14 amino acids. Of the read, only the CDR3 DNA is kept; its 42 bases are in frame from base 1. At the junction V is shortened by 0 bases and J by 3 bases, with 4 bases in between. The germline V gene provides CDR1 SGHRS and CDR2 YFSETQ.